The rows below give T cell receptor beta chains drawn from one sample of a study of shared clonotypes between healthy human individuals. Some clones are missing from TCRdb's copy, which holds only in-frame ones; the method was immunoSEQ multiplex PCR. The sample records roughly 2,000,000 clones, 80% to 95% being singletons. The sequencing sample was made of naive CD8+ T cells from PBMCs. The origin of the receptors is a man aged 18 to 29 in good health. Some clones in this sample may be carry-over from other donors' samples. CDR3s leave out the opening cysteine and the closing phenylalanine or tryptophan. D genes are given only for firm matches. The size of a clone is reported for some rows only, either as once, few or many, or as a class for expanded clones.

-,TRBV9,11,-,TRBJ2-3,ASSQREAPTQY
-,TRBV6-5,13,TRBD1,TRBJ1-3,ASSLDRGLGNTIY
-,TRBV7-9,14,TRBD1,TRBJ1-4,ASSLAQGGTNEKLF
-,TRBV9,13,-,TRBJ1-1,ASSVGGGPSTEAF
-,TRBV15,13,-,TRBJ1-1,ATSRGRNPNTEAF
once,TRBV4-1,11,-,TRBJ1-4,ASSQARREKLF
-,TRBV7-9,15,-,TRBJ2-2,ASSLGSVGIDTGELF
-,TRBV11-2,12,-,TRBJ2-3,ASSSRVSTDTQY
-,TRBV7-9,12,-,TRBJ2-1,ASSFPGTENEQF
-,TRBV27,13,-,TRBJ2-7,ASSLRISEFYEQY
-,TRBV19,10,TRBD1,TRBJ1-2,ASRDSGQGYT
-,TRBV14,17,-,TRBJ2-5,ASSQMDGKPGPWGETQY
-,TRBV18,12,-,TRBJ2-7,ASSPRGPLDEQY
-,TRBV7-9,12,-,TRBJ1-2,ASSSSTGRYGYT
-,TRBV4-2,14,TRBD2,TRBJ2-3,ASSRRGREYTDTQY